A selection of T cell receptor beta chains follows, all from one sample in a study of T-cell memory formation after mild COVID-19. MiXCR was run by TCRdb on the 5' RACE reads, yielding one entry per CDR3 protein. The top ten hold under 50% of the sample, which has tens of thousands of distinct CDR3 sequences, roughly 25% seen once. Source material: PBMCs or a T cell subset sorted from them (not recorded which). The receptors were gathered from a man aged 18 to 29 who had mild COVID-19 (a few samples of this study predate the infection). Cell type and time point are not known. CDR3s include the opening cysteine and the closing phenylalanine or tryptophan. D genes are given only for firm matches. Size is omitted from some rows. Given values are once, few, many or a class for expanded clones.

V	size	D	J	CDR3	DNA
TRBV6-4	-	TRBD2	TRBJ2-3	CASSVAGGTDTQYF	TGTGCCAGCAGTGTAGCGGGGGGGACAGATACGCAGTATTTT
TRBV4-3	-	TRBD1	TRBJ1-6	CASSQEGRGKSSPLHF	TGCGCCAGCAGCCAAGAAGGCAGGGGGAAGAGTTCACCCCTCCACTTT
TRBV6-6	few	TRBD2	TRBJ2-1	CASSFRLAGAQGHEQFF	TGTGCCAGCAGTTTTCGACTAGCGGGGGCCCAGGGGCATGAGCAGTTCTTC
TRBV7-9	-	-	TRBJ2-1	CASSLKGRTYNEQFF	TGTGCCAGCAGCCTTAAGGGCAGAACCTACAATGAGCAGTTCTTC
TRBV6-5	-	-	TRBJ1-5	CASSYGPNQPQHF	TGTGCCAGCAGTTACGGGCCCAATCAGCCCCAGCATTTT
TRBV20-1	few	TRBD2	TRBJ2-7	CSASMGTIPLREQYF	TGCAGTGCTAGTATGGGGACTATACCTCTGAGGGAGCAGTACTTC
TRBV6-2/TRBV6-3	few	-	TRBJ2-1	CASTWAGKQFF	TGTGCCAGCACGTGGGCGGGAAAGCAGTTCTTC
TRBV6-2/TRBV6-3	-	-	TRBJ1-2	CASSYSAVAYGYTF	TGTGCCAGCAGTTACTCCGCCGTGGCCTATGGCTACACCTTC
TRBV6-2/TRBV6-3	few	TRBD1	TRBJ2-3	CASVQGQGTDTQYF	TGTGCCAGCGTTCAGGGACAGGGCACAGATACGCAGTATTTT
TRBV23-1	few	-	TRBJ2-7	CASSPHAGVRVYEQYF	TGCGCCAGCAGTCCTCACGCAGGGGTTAGGGTCTACGAGCAGTACTTC
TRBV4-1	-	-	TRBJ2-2	CASSQEAVTPNTGELFF	TGCGCCAGCAGCCAAGAGGCCGTTACCCCGAACACCGGGGAGCTGTTTTTT
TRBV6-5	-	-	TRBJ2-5	CASSYSMGRVGPKETQYF	TGTGCCAGCAGTTACTCGATGGGTAGGGTCGGGCCCAAAGAGACCCAGTACTTC
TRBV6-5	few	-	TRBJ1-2	CASSYRTDYGYTF	TGTGCCAGCAGTTACCGGACCGACTATGGCTACACCTTC
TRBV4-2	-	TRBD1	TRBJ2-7	CASSQFSGTGALGEQYF	TGTGCCAGCAGCCAATTCTCCGGGACAGGGGCCCTGGGAGAGCAGTACTTC